What follows describes a single T cell receptor (beta chain). Its antigen specificity is not known. No base-level quality is on record; no much larger clone is a single base apart. The CDR3 regions of human TCRbeta chains were subjected to immunosequencing. The paper's data handling went like this. TCRs in the repertoires were compared against a reference library of SARS-CoV-2-specific TCRs that had been generated with the MIRA antigen-specificity platform. Breadth meant the fraction of unique TCRs that were SARS-CoV-2-associated, whereas depth meant the fraction of total T cells that were SARS-CoV-2-associated. Each spike-specific TCR was assigned to its reactive spike region and to a CD4 or CD8 class using the MIRA data. Log10-transformed breadth and depth values were compared by one-way ANOVA with Sidak's multiple comparisons tests. The table was pulled from immuneACCESS by TCRdb, which kept in-frame rearrangements only. Such tables lose some clones; where checked, under half of the loss comes from unresolved V genes, and the rest has no known cause. The DNA was the basis for D and trimming; V, J and clone size are from that table. For this sample there are about 140,000 clones; 93% appear just once. The ten most abundant clones make up about 12% of the sample.

These data originate in a study of T cell responses to AZD1222 COVID-19 vaccine (dated by TCRdb to about 2021). With regard to the full study: TCR sequencing was performed for 233 trial participants, of whom 200 to 210 were given two doses of AZD1222 and approximately 25 were given two doses of MenACWY control vaccine. Trial participants were enrolled into age subgroups of 18-55, 56-69 and 70-plus years, which contained around 140, 26 and 57 TCR-sequenced participants, respectively.

The time point label, as the study defines it: sample from adult after SARS-CoV-2 infection, after symptom onset. A couple of convalescent COVID-19 patients, sampled after symptom onset from adults with prior SARS-CoV-2 infection, were also TCR-sequenced for comparison. The germline V gene gives CDR1 as SGHTA and CDR2 as FQGTGA. The CDR3 contains 16 residues, cysteine and phenylalanine counted. Only CDR3 DNA remains: 48 bases, in frame from the first base. The germline ends are 18 bases apart after V is trimmed by 5 bases and J by 4 bases. On the study overall, not on this receptor specifically: After two AZD1222 doses, spike-specific TCR breadth and depth were significantly higher than at day 0 and than in MenACWY recipients. Vaccine-associated CD4 TCRs spanned the whole spike protein, with dominant responses in regions 160-218 and 743-854. Reportedly, almost half of the unique spike-specific TCRs recognized epitopes lying outside the regions that are mutated in the B.1.351 and B.1.1.7 variants. Conclusions about previously exposed vaccinees are limited, since just a handful of AZD1222 recipients were seropositive for SARS-CoV-2 at baseline. In the small 56-69-year group, the increase in depth fell short of significance, most likely because of low power. Because no day 14 peak-response samples were available, repertoires were characterized only after the peak T cell response. Participants were mostly white British and included more females than males, and it was suggested by the authors that clonal diversity may have been underestimated.

The chain employs TRBV7-3 and TRBJ2-1; the D gene is possibly TRBD2, with 6 bases matching. This receptor was identified in an adult who had recovered from COVID-19. The sample was peripheral blood, taken after recovery from COVID-19. At the DNA level, the sequence is TGTGCCAGCAGCCGATCAGGCGGGAATTCTTACAATGAGCAGTTCTTC. It codes for CASSRSGGNSYNEQFF.